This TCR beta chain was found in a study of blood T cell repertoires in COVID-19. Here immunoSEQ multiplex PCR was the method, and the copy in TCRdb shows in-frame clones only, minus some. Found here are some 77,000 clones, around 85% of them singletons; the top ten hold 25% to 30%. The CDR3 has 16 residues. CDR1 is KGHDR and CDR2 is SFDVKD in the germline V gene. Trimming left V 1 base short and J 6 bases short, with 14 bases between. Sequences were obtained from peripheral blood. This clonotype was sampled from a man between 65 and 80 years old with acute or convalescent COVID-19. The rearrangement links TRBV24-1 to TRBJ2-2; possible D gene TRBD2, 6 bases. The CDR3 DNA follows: TGTGCCACCAGTGATTTTCGGAGGGACGTCTCCGGGGAGCTGTTTTTT. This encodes CATSDFRRDVSGELFF.